Each of the 7 T cell receptor beta chains below was sequenced from the same sample in a study of T cell responses to AZD1222 COVID-19 vaccine (dated by TCRdb to the early 2020s). Per the publication, the time point label means: about 28 days (+/-7) after the second vaccine dose. The library came from the immunoSEQ multiplex PCR assay. This immuneACCESS table, as held by TCRdb, lists in-frame sequences with V and J called but not all clones. Of the missing ones, under half trace to an unresolved V gene in checked studies; the others have no known cause. The sample table lists approximately 84,000 clones, approximately 92% of them with a count of one. The ten biggest clones cover about 2.7% of the sample. The material was peripheral blood, obtained 28 days after the second AZD1222 dose. These receptors were obtained from an adult who received the AZD1222 COVID-19 vaccine.

V is TRBV5-6 and J is TRBJ1-1, with D perhaps matching TRBD1 (6 bases). CDR1 is SGHDT, CDR2 YYEEEE, per germline. The CDR3 has 15 residues. V was pared by 0 bases and J by 1 base, with 10 bases between. DNA of the CDR3: TGTGCCAGCAGCTTGGATAACAGGGAGAACACTGAAGCTTTCTTT. It translates to CASSLDNRENTEAFF.

The chain has TRBV6-2 or TRBV6-3 and TRBJ1-1, with TRBD1 matching over 7 bases. Germline loops: CDR1 MNHEY, CDR2 SVGEGT. V shed 5 bases and J 4 bases; nucleotides not matched to a gene: 10. The CDR3 consists of 15 residues. The chain's CDR3 is CASSSAGQAGTEAFF. The CDR3 DNA follows: TGTGCCAGCAGTAGCGCTGGACAGGCGGGCACTGAAGCTTTCTTT.

This clone was recorded a few times. The V and J genes are TRBV5-4 and TRBJ1-2; D gene ambiguous. The CDR3 length is 15 residues. Per germline, CDR1 SGHNT and CDR2 YYREEE (reference sequence). V lost 4 bases and J lost 8, with 21 bases in between. In DNA, the CDR3 is TGTGCCAGCAGCGCGGGAGAGGTCAGAGGTATCGGCTACACCTTC. Encoded protein: CASSAGEVRGIGYTF.

The chain recombines TRBV29-1 with TRBJ1-2; unclear D gene. V was shortened by 7 bases and J by 3 bases, with 15 bases between the two germline ends. The CDR3 contains 13 residues. From germline, CDR1 is SQVTM and CDR2 ANQGSEA. CDR3 sequence (DNA): TGCAGCGCCGGTGAGAGCATATACTATGGCTACACCTTC. Translation: CSAGESIYYGYTF.

J is TRBJ1-4 and V is TRBV7-8; the match to TRBD1 covers 8 bases. The CDR3 length is 15 residues. Germline V gene sequence: CDR1 SGHVS, CDR2 FQNEAQ. Germline trimming cut 2 bases from V and 8 bases from J; bases unmatched to any gene: 7. As DNA, the CDR3 is TGTGCCAGCAGCTTACCGGACAGGGAGGGAGAAAAACTGTTTTTT. This translates into CASSLPDREGEKLFF. Drawing the rest from reference TRBV7-8 and TRBJ1-4, the complete variable domain is GAGVSQSPRYKVAKRGQDVALRCDPISGHVSLFWYQQALGQGPEFLTYFQNEAQLDKSGLPSDRFFAERPEGSVSTLKIQRTQQEDSAVYLCASSLPDREGEKLFFGSGTQLSVL.

J is TRBJ2-1 and V is TRBV6-5; TRBD2 agrees at 9 bases. The CDR3 contains 15 residues. Germline assignment: CDR1 MNHEY and CDR2 SVGAGI. The trim removed 7 bases at V and 7 bases at J, leaving 11 bases unmatched. CDR3 nucleotides: TGTGCCAGCACCCACCGAGGGACTAGCCCGAATGAGCAGTTCTTC. Translation gives CASTHRGTSPNEQFF.

This clone has only a few counts. This chain joins TRBV7-8 and TRBJ1-5, with 7 bases that match TRBD1. Germline CDR1 is SGHVS and CDR2 is FQNEAQ. Unmatched junction bases numbered 5, after V lost 6 bases and J lost 0 bases. The CDR3 runs 15 residues. CDR3 region: CASRRDRASNQPQHF. In nucleotides, the CDR3 is TGTGCCAGCAGACGAGACAGGGCTAGCAATCAGCCCCAGCATTTT.